This T cell receptor (beta chain) was identified during a study of TIL therapy for anti-PD-1-resistant metastatic lung cancer. Study as a whole: A handful of tumors were EGFR-mutant and two were ALK-rearranged. Findings and caveats of the study: Patients were highly selected, enriched for treatment-naive, never-smoker and oncogene-addicted cases.

Time point: pre-treatment sample, taken before nivolumab and TIL therapy. Enrollment ran from 2017 to early 2020. Sequencing used immunoSEQ v3. Assay used: immunoSEQ multiplex PCR; TCRdb lists only in-frame clones, some missing. Of approximately 15,000 clones in the sample, roughly 86% were seen once. The CDR3 length is 13 residues. V was trimmed by 2 bases and J by 8 bases, leaving 9 bases between them. Germline V gene sequence: CDR1 KGHSH, CDR2 LQKENI. A word on this clone: The antigen remains unidentified.

V gene TRBV18 combines with J gene TRBJ1-4; D might be TRBD1 (5 bases). This receptor was taken from a person aged 25 to 80 with non-small cell lung cancer. The material was blood, obtained at baseline. CDR3 sequence: CASSPGQGEKLFF. In DNA, the CDR3 is TGTGCCAGCTCACCAGGGCAGGGCGAAAAACTGTTTTTT.